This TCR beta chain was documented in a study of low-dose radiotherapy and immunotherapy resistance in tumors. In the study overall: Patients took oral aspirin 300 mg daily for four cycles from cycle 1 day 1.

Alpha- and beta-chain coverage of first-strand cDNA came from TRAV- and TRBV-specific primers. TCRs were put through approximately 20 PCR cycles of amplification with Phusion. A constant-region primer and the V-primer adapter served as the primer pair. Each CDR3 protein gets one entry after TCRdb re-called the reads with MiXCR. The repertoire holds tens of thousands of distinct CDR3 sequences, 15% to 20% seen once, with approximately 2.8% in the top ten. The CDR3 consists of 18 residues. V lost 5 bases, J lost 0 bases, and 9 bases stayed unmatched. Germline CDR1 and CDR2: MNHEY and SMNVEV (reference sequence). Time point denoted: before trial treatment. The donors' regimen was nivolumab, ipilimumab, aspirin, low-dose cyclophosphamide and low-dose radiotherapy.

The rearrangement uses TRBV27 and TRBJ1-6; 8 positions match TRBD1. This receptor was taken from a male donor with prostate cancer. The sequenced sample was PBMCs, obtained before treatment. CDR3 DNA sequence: TGTGCCAGCAGTCGGACAGGGAGATCGGGCTCCTATAATTCACCCCTCCACTTT. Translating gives CASSRTGRSGSYNSPLHF.